Listed below are T cell receptor beta chains from one sample, sequenced in a study of identical twins. TCRdb recomputed calls from the 5' RACE reads with MiXCR, one row per CDR3 protein. Of roughly 770,000 distinct CDR3 sequences listed, approximately 18% are singletons. The sample was also reused in another study, on T cells expressing NK-cell markers.

Specimen: PBMCs. All receptors derive from a woman between 18 and 30 years old in good health. CDR3s include the opening cysteine and the closing phenylalanine or tryptophan. D genes are given only for firm matches. Clone sizes are given selectively: once, few, many, or a class where the clone is expanded.

>TRBD1|TRBJ1-5|TRBV6-2/TRBV6-3|-
TGTGCCAGCAGTGTTCGTACGATGGGACAGTTCAATCAGCCCCAGCATTTT
CASSVRTMGQFNQPQHF
>-|TRBJ2-2|TRBV5-6|many
TGTGCCAGCAGCCCGAATCCAGCCCGATCCGGGGAGCTGTTTTTT
CASSPNPARSGELFF
>-|TRBJ1-5|TRBV6-1|-
TGTGCCAGCAGTAAATACCCTGGGGTCCCTCAGCCCCAGCATTTT
CASSKYPGVPQPQHF
>TRBD2|TRBJ2-1|TRBV14|-
TGTGCCAGCAGGCAAGCGGGGGGGCCTCGGAATGAGCAGTTCTTC
CASRQAGGPRNEQFF
>-|TRBJ2-1|TRBV12-3/TRBV12-4|many
TGTGCCAGCAGAGCCGGGACTCCCAATGAGCAGTTCTTC
CASRAGTPNEQFF
>-|TRBJ1-5|TRBV12-3/TRBV12-4|many
TGTGCCAGCAGTCCGCAAAACATGGCAAGTCAGCCCCAGCATTTT
CASSPQNMASQPQHF
>TRBD1|TRBJ1-1|TRBV5-4|few
TGTGCCAGCAGTCTGGGACAGGGCATCACTGAAGCTTTCTTT
CASSLGQGITEAFF
>-|TRBJ2-1|TRBV18|many
TGTGCCAGCTCACCACCGGGCTACAATGAGCAGTTCTTC
CASSPPGYNEQFF
>-|TRBJ2-1|TRBV27|-
TGTGCCAGCAGTTTACGCGGTGCTTCCTACAATGAGCAGTTCTTC
CASSLRGASYNEQFF
>-|TRBJ2-7|TRBV7-9|-
TGTGCCAGCAGCTCTGCGGAAGGCGAGCAGTACTTC
CASSSAEGEQYF